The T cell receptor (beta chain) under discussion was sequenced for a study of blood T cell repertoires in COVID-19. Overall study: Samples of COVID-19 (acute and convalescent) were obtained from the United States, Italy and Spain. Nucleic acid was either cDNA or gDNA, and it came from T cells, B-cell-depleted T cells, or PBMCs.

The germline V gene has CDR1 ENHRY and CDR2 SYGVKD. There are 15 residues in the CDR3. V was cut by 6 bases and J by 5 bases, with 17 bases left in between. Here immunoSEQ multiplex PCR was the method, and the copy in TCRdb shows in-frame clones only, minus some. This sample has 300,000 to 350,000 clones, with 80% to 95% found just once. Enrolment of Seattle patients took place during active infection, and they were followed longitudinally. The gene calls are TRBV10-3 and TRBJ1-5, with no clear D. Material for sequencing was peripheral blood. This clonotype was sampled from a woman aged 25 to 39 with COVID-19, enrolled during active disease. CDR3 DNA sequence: TGTGCCATCAGGAACGACCCGGAGATCGATCAGCCCCAGCATTTT. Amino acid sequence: CAIRNDPEIDQPQHF.